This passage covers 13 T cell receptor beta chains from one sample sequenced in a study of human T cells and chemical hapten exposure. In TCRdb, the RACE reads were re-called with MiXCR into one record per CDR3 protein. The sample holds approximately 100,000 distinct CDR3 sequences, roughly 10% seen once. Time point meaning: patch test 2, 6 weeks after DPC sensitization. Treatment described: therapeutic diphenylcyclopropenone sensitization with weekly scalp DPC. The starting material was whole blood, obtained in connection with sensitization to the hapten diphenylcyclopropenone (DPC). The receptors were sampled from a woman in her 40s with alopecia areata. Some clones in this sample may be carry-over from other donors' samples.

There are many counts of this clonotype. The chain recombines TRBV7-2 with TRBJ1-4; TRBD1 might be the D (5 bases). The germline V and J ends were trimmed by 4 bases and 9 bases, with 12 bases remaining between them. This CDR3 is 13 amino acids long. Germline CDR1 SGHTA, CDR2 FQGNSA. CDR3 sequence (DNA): TGTGCCAGCAGCTCCCAGGGCGGGAAAAAACTGTTTTTT. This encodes CASSSQGGKKLFF.

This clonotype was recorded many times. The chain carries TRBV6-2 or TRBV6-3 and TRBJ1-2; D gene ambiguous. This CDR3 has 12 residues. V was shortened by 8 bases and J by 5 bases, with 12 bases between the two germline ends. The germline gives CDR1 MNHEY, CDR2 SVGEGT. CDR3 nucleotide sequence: TGTGCCAGCGTTTCCCTGGGATATGGCTACACCTTC. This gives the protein CASVSLGYGYTF.

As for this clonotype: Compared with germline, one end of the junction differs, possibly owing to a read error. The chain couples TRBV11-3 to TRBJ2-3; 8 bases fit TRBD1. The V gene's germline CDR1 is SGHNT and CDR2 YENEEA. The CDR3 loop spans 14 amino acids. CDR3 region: CASSRTGSTDTQNF. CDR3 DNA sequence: TGTGCCAGCAGCCGGACAGGGAGCACAGATACGCAGAATTTT. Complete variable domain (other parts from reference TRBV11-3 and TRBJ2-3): EAGVVQSPRYKIIEKKQPVAFWCNPISGHNTLYWYLQNLGQGPELLIRYENEEAVDDSQLPKDRFSAERLKGVDSTLKIQPAELGDSAVYLCASSRTGSTDTQNFGPGTRLTVL.

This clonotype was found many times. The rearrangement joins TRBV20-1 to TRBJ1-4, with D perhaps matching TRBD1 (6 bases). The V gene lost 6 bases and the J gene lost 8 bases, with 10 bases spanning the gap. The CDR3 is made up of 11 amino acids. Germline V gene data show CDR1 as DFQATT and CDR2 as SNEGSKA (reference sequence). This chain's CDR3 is CSARDTEKLFF. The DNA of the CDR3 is TGCAGTGCCAGGGACACCGAAAAACTGTTTTTT.

CDR3 residues: CSARRTGYEQYF. CDR3 DNA: TGCAGTGCTAGACGAACAGGGTACGAGCAGTACTTC. The rearrangement joins TRBV20-1 to TRBJ2-7; D might be TRBD1 (6 bases). There are 12 residues in the CDR3. CDR1 is DFQATT, CDR2 SNEGSKA, per germline (reference sequence). The ends were cut back, 2 bases at V and 4 bases at J, with 9 bases in the middle.

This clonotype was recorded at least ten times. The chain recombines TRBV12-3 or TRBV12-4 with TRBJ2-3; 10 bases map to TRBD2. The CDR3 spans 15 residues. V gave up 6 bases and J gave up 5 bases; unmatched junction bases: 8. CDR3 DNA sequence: TGTGCCAGCAGCTGGAGCGGGGGGGCTGGAGATACGCAGTATTTT. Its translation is CASSWSGGAGDTQYF.

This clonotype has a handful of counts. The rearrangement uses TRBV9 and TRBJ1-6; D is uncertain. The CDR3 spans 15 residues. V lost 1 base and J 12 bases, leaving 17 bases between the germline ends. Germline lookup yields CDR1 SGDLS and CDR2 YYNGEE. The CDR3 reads CASSVISLCGRPLHF. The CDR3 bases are TGTGCCAGCAGCGTAATTTCCCTGTGTGGGCGACCCCTCCACTTT.

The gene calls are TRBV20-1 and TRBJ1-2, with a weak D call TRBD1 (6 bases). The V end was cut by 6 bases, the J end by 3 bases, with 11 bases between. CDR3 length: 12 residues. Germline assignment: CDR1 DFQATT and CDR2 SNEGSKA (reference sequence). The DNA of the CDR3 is TGCAGTGCCCTTACAGGGTACTATGGCTACACCTTC. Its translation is CSALTGYYGYTF.

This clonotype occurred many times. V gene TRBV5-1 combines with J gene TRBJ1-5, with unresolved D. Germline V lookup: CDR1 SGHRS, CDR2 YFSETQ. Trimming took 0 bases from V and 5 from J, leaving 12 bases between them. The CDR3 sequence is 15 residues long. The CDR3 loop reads CASSLDGNSHQPQHF. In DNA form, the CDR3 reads TGCGCCAGCAGCTTGGACGGGAACAGCCATCAGCCCCAGCATTTT.

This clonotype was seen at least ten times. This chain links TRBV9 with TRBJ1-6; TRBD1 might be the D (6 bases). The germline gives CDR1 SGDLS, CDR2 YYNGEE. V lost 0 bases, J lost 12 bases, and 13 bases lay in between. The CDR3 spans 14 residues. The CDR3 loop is CASSVAGDRVPLHF. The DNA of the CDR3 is TGTGCCAGCAGCGTAGCAGGGGATCGGGTACCCCTCCACTTT. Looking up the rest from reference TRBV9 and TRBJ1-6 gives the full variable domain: DSGVTQTPKHLITATGQRVTLRCSPRSGDLSVYWYQQSLDQGLQFLIQYYNGEERAKGNILERFSAQQFPDLHSELNLSSLELGDSALYFCASSVAGDRVPLHFGNGTRLTVT.

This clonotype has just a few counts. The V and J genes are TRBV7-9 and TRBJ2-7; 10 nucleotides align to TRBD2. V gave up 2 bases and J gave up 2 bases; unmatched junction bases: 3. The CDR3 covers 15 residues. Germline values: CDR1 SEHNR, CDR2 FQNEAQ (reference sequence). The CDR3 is CASSLNSGGAYEQYF. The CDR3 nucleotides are TGTGCCAGCAGCTTAAACAGCGGGGGGGCCTACGAGCAGTACTTC.

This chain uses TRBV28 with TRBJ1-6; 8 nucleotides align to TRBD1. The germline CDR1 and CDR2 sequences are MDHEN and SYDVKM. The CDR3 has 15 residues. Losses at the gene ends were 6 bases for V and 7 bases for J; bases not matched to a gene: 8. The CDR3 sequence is CASRGTGKQNSPLHF. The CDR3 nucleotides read TGTGCCAGCAGGGGGACAGGAAAACAAAATTCACCCCTCCACTTT.

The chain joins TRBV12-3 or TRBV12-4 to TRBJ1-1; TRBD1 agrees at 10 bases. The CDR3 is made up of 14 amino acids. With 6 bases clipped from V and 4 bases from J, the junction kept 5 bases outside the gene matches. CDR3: CASSPTGGVTEAFF. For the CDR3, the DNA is TGTGCCAGCAGCCCGACAGGGGGCGTCACTGAAGCTTTCTTT.